Ten or more counts support the clone carrying this T cell receptor beta chain. This entry is derived from a study of T-cell reconstitution after alpha-beta-depleted transplantation in children. Preparation of the TCRbeta library used unique molecular identifiers. TCRdb itself ran the PCR reads through MiXCR, one entry per CDR3 protein. The sample holds some 300,000 distinct CDR3 sequences; roughly 9.1% are singletons and the top ten take less than 9%. The CDR3 runs 13 residues. Trimming cost V 7 bases and J 7 bases; bases outside gene matches: 11. Germline CDR1 reads SQVTM; CDR2 reads ANQGSEA. The chain joins TRBV29-1 to TRBJ2-5; 8 nucleotides align to TRBD1. The TCR comes from a boy in the first two years of life with acute myeloid leukemia, due to receive a stem cell transplant. Here the sequenced sample was PBMCs, taken before TCRalphabeta/CD19-depleted stem cell transplant. The CDR3, as DNA: TGCAGCGCCGAACGGACAGGGTACAGGACCCAGTACTTC. Its translation: CSAERTGYRTQYF.